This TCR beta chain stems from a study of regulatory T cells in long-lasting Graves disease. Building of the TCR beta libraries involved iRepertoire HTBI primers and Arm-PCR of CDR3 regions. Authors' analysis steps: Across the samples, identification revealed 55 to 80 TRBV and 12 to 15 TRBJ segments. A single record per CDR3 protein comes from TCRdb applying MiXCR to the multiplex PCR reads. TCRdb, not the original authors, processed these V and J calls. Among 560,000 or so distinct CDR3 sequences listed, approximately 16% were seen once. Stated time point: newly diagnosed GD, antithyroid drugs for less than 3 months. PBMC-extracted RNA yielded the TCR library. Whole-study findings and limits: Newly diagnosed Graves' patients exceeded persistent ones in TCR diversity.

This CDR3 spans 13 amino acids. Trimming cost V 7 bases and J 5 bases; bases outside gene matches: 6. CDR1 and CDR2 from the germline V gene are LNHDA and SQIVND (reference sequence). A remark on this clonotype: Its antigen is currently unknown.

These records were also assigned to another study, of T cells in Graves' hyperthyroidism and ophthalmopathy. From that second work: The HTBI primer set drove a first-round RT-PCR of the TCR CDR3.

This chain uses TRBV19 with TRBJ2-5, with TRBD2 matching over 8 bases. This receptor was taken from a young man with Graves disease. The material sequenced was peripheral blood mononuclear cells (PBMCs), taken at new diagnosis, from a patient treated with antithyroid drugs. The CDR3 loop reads CASKKREMETQYF. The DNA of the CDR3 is TGTGCCAGTAAGAAGCGGGAGATGGAGACCCAGTACTTC.